These 28 T cell receptor beta chains were sequenced from one sample in a study of cytomegalovirus exposure and HLA in healthy donors. The study ran its PCR with 60 Vbeta and 13 Jbeta primers. Measured with immunoSEQ multiplex PCR; TCRdb has only the in-frame clones, and not every one. In the table there are hundreds of thousands of clones, 60% to 80% of which are singletons. Sequencing was carried out using PBMCs. The receptors originated from a male donor in good health and CMV-seronegative.

CDR3 protein: CALVNGGNYGYTF. CDR3 nucleotides: TGTGCCCTAGTCAATGGAGGGAACTATGGCTACACCTTC. The chain uses TRBV21-1 and TRBJ1-2. TRBV21-1 is reported as a pseudogene. This CDR3 has 13 amino acids.

The chain couples TRBV13 to TRBJ2-7, with 15 bases that match TRBD2. The CDR3 is 16 residues long. Germline values: CDR1 PRHDT, CDR2 FYEKMQ (reference sequence). With V trimmed by 9 bases and J by 2 bases, 8 bases remained unmatched. The CDR3 here is CASWTSGRVKPYEQYF. Here the CDR3 DNA reads TGTGCCAGTTGGACTAGCGGGAGGGTTAAACCCTACGAGCAGTACTTC.

In DNA form, the CDR3 reads TGTGCCAGTAGTAAGCCGCGACAGGGGTTTGCAACTAATGAAAAACTGTTTTTT. Translation: CASSKPRQGFATNEKLFF. The V call is TRBV19, the J call TRBJ1-4; 8 bases map to TRBD1. Germline V gene sequence: CDR1 LNHDA, CDR2 SQIVND (reference sequence). This CDR3 has 18 amino acids. V dropped 4 bases and J dropped 0; count of bases not matched to a gene: 10.

The chain is built from TRBV4-1 and TRBJ2-1, with 7 bases that match TRBD2. With V trimmed by 1 base and J by 4 bases, 4 bases remained unmatched. The CDR3 sequence is 15 residues long. Germline CDR1 MGHRA, CDR2 YSYEKL. The CDR3 DNA sequence: TGCGCCAGCAGCCAAGGAATCGGGGGGTACAATGAGCAGTTCTTC. Its protein product is CASSQGIGGYNEQFF.

The chain employs TRBV28 and TRBJ1-4, with 8 positions matching TRBD1. This CDR3 is built from 15 residues. Germline values: CDR1 MDHEN, CDR2 SYDVKM. Germline trimming cut 7 bases from V and 0 bases from J; bases unmatched to any gene: 4. The CDR3 loop is CASKRDRSTNEKLFF. The CDR3 DNA sequence: TGTGCCAGCAAAAGGGACAGGTCAACTAATGAAAAACTGTTTTTT.

The DNA of the CDR3 is TGTGCCAGCAAGCGGAGTTGGGGGGAGTTAAACGAGCAGTACTTC. This gives the protein CASKRSWGELNEQYF. The rearrangement links TRBV2 to TRBJ2-7, with D possibly being TRBD2 (6 bases). Germline V gene data show CDR1 as SNHLY and CDR2 as FYNNEI. V was cut by 7 bases and J by 5 bases, with 21 bases left in between. The CDR3 contains 15 residues. Complete variable domain (other parts from reference TRBV2 and TRBJ2-7): EPEVTQTPSHQVTQMGQEVILRCVPISNHLYFYWYRQILGQKVEFLVSFYNNEISEKSEIFDDQFSVERPDGSNFTLKIRSTKLEDSAMYFCASKRSWGELNEQYFGPGTRLTVT.

This chain joins TRBV6-6 and TRBJ2-7, with TRBD1 matching 9 bases. From germline, CDR1 is MNHNY and CDR2 SVGAGI (reference sequence). Trimming removed 5 bases from V and 3 bases from J; junction bases left unmatched: 2. This CDR3 has 13 residues. CDR3 sequence (DNA): TGTGCCAGCAGTGGGACAGGGATCTACGAGCAGTACTTC. Its translation: CASSGTGIYEQYF.

V gene TRBV28 combines with J gene TRBJ2-7; possibly TRBD1 for D (6 bases). The germline V and J ends were trimmed by 3 bases and 0 bases, with 15 bases remaining between them. CDR1 and CDR2 from the germline V gene are MDHEN and SYDVKM. This CDR3 contains 16 residues. The DNA for the CDR3 is TGTGCCAGCAGTTTCACCTCCGGACAGCGCTCCTACGAGCAGTACTTC. It encodes CASSFTSGQRSYEQYF.

V usage is TRBV4-2 and J usage is TRBJ1-1; D is uncertain. This CDR3 is built from 13 residues. Trimming removed 0 bases at V and 5 bases at J, with 7 bases between. Germline CDR1 LGHNA, CDR2 YNFKEQ. The CDR3 region has the DNA TGTGCCAGCAGCCAAGATCGCGGGACTGAAGCTTTCTTT. Translating gives CASSQDRGTEAFF.

V gene TRBV5-4 combines with J gene TRBJ2-4; 10 bases agree with TRBD2. Germline V CDR1 and CDR2: SGHNT, YYREEE (reference sequence). The CDR3 sequence is 15 residues long. Trimming cost V 0 bases and J 9 bases; bases outside gene matches: 6. CDR3 in amino acids: CASSLAERGGSIQYF. In nucleotides, the CDR3 is TGTGCCAGCAGCTTGGCGGAGCGGGGGGGCAGCATTCAGTACTTC.

V gene TRBV19 combines with J gene TRBJ1-5; the D is unclear. V was clipped by 10 bases and J by 6 bases, with 10 bases between them. The CDR3 is 11 residues long. CDR1 is LNHDA and CDR2 is SQIVND in the germline V gene (reference sequence). The CDR3 reads CATSGGQPQHF. DNA of the CDR3: TGTGCCACCTCGGGAGGTCAGCCCCAGCATTTT.

The chain carries TRBV6-5 and TRBJ2-1; 10 nucleotides line up with TRBD2. V gave up 0 bases and J gave up 12 bases; unmatched junction bases: 2. The CDR3 is 13 amino acids. Per germline, CDR1 MNHEY and CDR2 SVGAGI. CDR3 sequence: CASSYSLAGVQFF. The DNA for the CDR3 is TGTGCCAGCAGTTACTCCCTAGCGGGAGTGCAGTTCTTC.

V usage is TRBV5-6 and J usage is TRBJ1-4; 7 nucleotides agree with TRBD1. CDR3 length: 16 residues. V shed 6 bases, J shed 3 bases, and the junction held 11 bases outside the gene matches. Germline values: CDR1 SGHDT, CDR2 YYEEEE. The CDR3 sequence is CASNNLQGFANEKLFF. The CDR3 DNA follows: TGTGCCAGCAACAACTTACAGGGGTTTGCTAATGAAAAACTGTTTTTT.

The chain employs TRBV9 and TRBJ2-3; D is undetermined. Trimming took 1 base from V and 1 from J, leaving 7 bases between them. The CDR3 spans 14 residues. The germline V gene encodes CDR1 SGDLS and CDR2 YYNGEE. The CDR3 DNA reads as TGTGCCAGCAGCGTAACCCGGGGCACAGATACGCAGTATTTT. Translating it yields CASSVTRGTDTQYF.

This clone occurred once. V and J are TRBV27 and TRBJ2-7; 7 bases agree with TRBD2. This CDR3 is built from 13 residues. J gave up 6 bases and V 3 bases, and 5 bases lay outside the gene matches. Germline V gives CDR1 MNHEY, CDR2 SMNVEV (reference sequence). This chain's CDR3 is CASSFRLAGEQYF. The CDR3 nucleotides are TGTGCCAGCAGTTTCCGACTAGCAGGCGAGCAGTACTTC.

The V call is TRBV5-4, the J call TRBJ1-5, with no clear D. Germline CDR1 reads SGHNT; CDR2 reads YYREEE (reference sequence). The CDR3 contains 16 residues. Trimming pared 0 bases from V and 3 bases from J, leaving 13 bases between. CDR3 amino acids: CASSLARGQTNQPQHF. For the CDR3, the DNA is TGTGCCAGCAGCTTGGCCAGAGGGCAGACCAATCAGCCCCAGCATTTT.

The chain employs TRBV11-2 and TRBJ2-7, with 7 bases aligning to TRBD1. The CDR3 runs to 13 residues. Germline V gene lookup returns CDR1 SGHAT and CDR2 FQNNGV. The trim removed 6 bases at V and 3 bases at J, leaving 5 bases unmatched. The CDR3 nucleotides read TGTGCCAGCAGTTTTGACAGGGACTACGAGCAGTACTTC. It translates to CASSFDRDYEQYF.

This chain connects TRBV4-2 to TRBJ2-3, with TRBD2 matching over 11 bases. The CDR3 contains 18 residues. Germline V gene sequence: CDR1 LGHNA, CDR2 YNFKEQ. V lost 4 bases, J lost 0 bases, and 9 bases stayed unmatched. Here the CDR3 DNA reads TGTGCCAGCAGCCCCAAACTAGCGGGGGCCCCTAGCACAGATACGCAGTATTTT. It yields the protein CASSPKLAGAPSTDTQYF.

This sequence joins TRBV19 and TRBJ1-1; 7 nucleotides match TRBD1. Germline lookup yields CDR1 LNHDA and CDR2 SQIVND (reference sequence). The CDR3 is made up of 14 amino acids. Trimming cost V 7 bases and J 0 bases; bases outside gene matches: 5. The CDR3 spells CASMRGRLNTEAFF. In DNA form, the CDR3 reads TGTGCCAGTATGAGGGGGCGTCTGAACACTGAAGCTTTCTTT. Full variable domain (remainder filled in from reference TRBV19 and TRBJ1-1): DGGITQSPKYLFRKEGQNVTLSCEQNLNHDAMYWYRQDPGQGLRLIYYSQIVNDFQKGDIAEGYSVSREKKESFPLTVTSAQKNPTAFYLCASMRGRLNTEAFFGQGTRLTVV.

The chain recombines TRBV27 with TRBJ2-2; D is unclear. Germline V gene lookup returns CDR1 MNHEY and CDR2 SMNVEV (reference sequence). Trimming removed 5 bases at V and 3 bases at J, with 10 bases between. The CDR3 is made up of 14 amino acids. CDR3 DNA: TGTGCCAGCAGTCCTATCGGGTACACCGGGGAGCTGTTTTTT. Residues: CASSPIGYTGELFF.

The chain recombines TRBV7-6 with TRBJ2-1, with D possibly being TRBD2 (6 bases). CDR3 length: 16 residues. V gave up 0 bases and J gave up 7 bases, with 16 bases separating them. Germline V CDR1 and CDR2: SGHVS, FNYEAQ. CDR3 sequence reads: CASSLAWDSTRNEQFF. CDR3 bases: TGTGCCAGCAGCTTAGCCTGGGACTCAACGCGGAATGAGCAGTTCTTC.

The chain is built from TRBV27 and TRBJ2-3; 8 nucleotides line up with TRBD1. After removal of 6 bases from V and 4 bases from J, the junction contained 9 bases not matched to a gene. The length of the CDR3 is 15 residues. Looked up from germline, CDR1 is MNHEY and CDR2 is SMNVEV (reference sequence). The CDR3 DNA reads as TGTGCCAGCAGACTCAGGGGGCGCGGGGCAGATACGCAGTATTTT. Amino acid sequence: CASRLRGRGADTQYF.

This clone was counted between two and nine times. J is TRBJ2-6 and V is TRBV9; 8 nucleotides agree with TRBD1. CDR1 and CDR2 (germline): SGDLS, YYNGEE. V trimming: 1 base; J trimming: 0 bases; junction bases outside the gene matches: 9. This CDR3 is 19 amino acids long. The CDR3 loop reads CASSVFPDRVASGANVLTF. The CDR3 DNA sequence: TGTGCCAGCAGCGTATTCCCGGACAGGGTCGCCTCTGGGGCCAACGTCCTGACTTTC.

This CDR3 reads CASSLSGSWYNEQFF. The CDR3 bases are TGTGCCAGCAGCCTCAGCGGGAGCTGGTACAATGAGCAGTTCTTC. The rearrangement links TRBV7-3 to TRBJ2-1; 8 positions agree with TRBD2. V lost 5 bases, J lost 4 bases, and 7 bases stayed unmatched. The CDR3 has 15 residues. In germline, CDR1 is SGHTA, CDR2 FQGTGA.

V usage is TRBV7-9 and J usage is TRBJ2-7; TRBD1 matches at 7 bases. V lost 5 bases and J lost 0; bases outside the gene matches: 19. The CDR3 covers 19 residues. Germline lookup yields CDR1 SEHNR and CDR2 FQNEAQ (reference sequence). CDR3 in amino acids: CASSPLTGTVGWRSYEQYF. The DNA of the CDR3 is TGTGCCAGCAGCCCCTTAACCGGGACAGTCGGTTGGCGCTCCTACGAGCAGTACTTC.

Turning to this clone: The junction departs from the called germline gene at one end, perhaps through a read error. The J gene is TRBJ2-7, the V gene TRBV7-9; D is perhaps TRBD1 (5 bases). Per germline, CDR1 SEHNR and CDR2 FQNEAQ (reference sequence). The CDR3 is 15 residues long. CDR3 residues: CSSSLVGRVAYEQYF. The CDR3, as DNA: TGTTCCAGCAGCTTAGTGGGCAGGGTGGCCTACGAGCAGTACTTC.

The chain combines TRBV28 with TRBJ1-4; no reliable D call. CDR3 length equals 16 residues. Germline CDR1 reads MDHEN; CDR2 reads SYDVKM. The V end was cut by 6 bases, the J end by 2 bases, with 16 bases between. CDR3 nucleotide sequence: TGTGCCAGCAGCCCCCATGCGGCCCCCACTAATGAAAAACTGTTTTTT. This gives the protein CASSPHAAPTNEKLFF. Combining the CDR3 with reference TRBV28 and TRBJ1-4 gives the whole variable domain DVKVTQSSRYLVKRTGEKVFLECVQDMDHENMFWYRQDPGLGLRLIYFSYDVKMKEKGDIPEGYSVSREKKERFSLILESASTNQTSMYLCASSPHAAPTNEKLFFGSGTQLSVL.

This chain joins TRBV27 and TRBJ2-7; 7 nucleotides agree with TRBD2. The germline V gene has CDR1 MNHEY and CDR2 SMNVEV (reference sequence). The CDR3 is 14 residues long. Losses at the gene ends were 3 bases for V and 0 bases for J; bases not matched to a gene: 2. This CDR3 is CASSFQRGSYEQYF. The CDR3 DNA sequence: TGTGCCAGCAGTTTCCAGCGGGGCTCCTACGAGCAGTACTTC.